This is a list of T cell receptor beta chains from one sample in a study of blood T cells in healthy people across ages. TCRdb re-derived calls from the 5' RACE reads in MiXCR, one entry per CDR3 protein. This repertoire shows some 1,000,000 distinct CDR3 sequences, roughly a quarter found once; its top ten account for about 0.69%. The same sample was also used in a study of T cells of mothers and their children.

The sequenced material came from blood. Receptors originate from a girl aged 2 to 9 in good health. CDR3s include the opening cysteine and the closing phenylalanine or tryptophan. Fields, in order: J gene, clone size, D gene, V gene, CDR3 DNA, CDR3 protein. A D gene is named only where the DNA matches it firmly. A clone size is listed for some rows: how often the clone was seen (once, few, many), or a class if it is expanded.

TRBJ2-1 few . TRBV29-1 TGCAGCGTTCTTTTGGGCGCTAGCTCCTACAATGAGCAGTTCTTC CSVLLGASSYNEQFF
TRBJ1-5 . TRBD1 TRBV15 TGTGCCACCAGCAATATAGGACAGGGAAATCAGCCCCAGCATTTT CATSNIGQGNQPQHF
TRBJ2-2 . . TRBV7-2 TGTGCCAGCAGCTTAGCGGGGCTAAGTACCGGGGAGCTGTTTTTT CASSLAGLSTGELFF
TRBJ1-1 few . TRBV5-1 TGCGCCAGCAGTATAGACGGGGACACTGAAGCTTTCTTT CASSIDGDTEAFF
TRBJ2-3 . TRBD2 TRBV6-1 TGTGCCAGCAGTGAAGGAGCGGGGGAGGGGGTAGATACGCAGTATTTT CASSEGAGEGVDTQYF
TRBJ2-7 few TRBD2 TRBV11-2 TGTGCCAAAGCGACTAGCGGGAGCGACGAGCAGTACTTC CAKATSGSDEQYF
TRBJ2-7 . TRBD2 TRBV6-5 TGTGCTACCGGGGGGTCCCGGGGGTGGGAGCAGTACTTC CATGGSRGWEQYF
TRBJ2-3 . . TRBV4-1 TGCGCCAGCAGCCAAGATATCAGCTCAGATACGCAGTATTTT CASSQDISSDTQYF
TRBJ1-2 . . TRBV20-1 TGCAGTGCTAGTATACAGACTAACTATGGCTACACCTTC CSASIQTNYGYTF
TRBJ1-3 . . TRBV15 TGTGCCACCAGCAGAGATACCCCTGTTACCTCTGGAAACACCATATATTTT CATSRDTPVTSGNTIYF
TRBJ2-7 . TRBD1 TRBV28 TGTGCCAGCAGTTTAGGACAGGGGGGTGCCTACGAGCAGTACTTC CASSLGQGGAYEQYF
TRBJ1-2 few . TRBV21-1 TGTGCCAGCAGCACCCTAAGGACAGGCCCGAACTATGGCTACACCTTC CASSTLRTGPNYGYTF
TRBJ2-2 . . TRBV20-1 TGCAGTGGGGCCGGGGCGAACACCGGGGAGCTGTTTTTT CSGAGANTGELFF
TRBJ2-5 . . TRBV7-7 TGTGCTAGCAGCTTATTGGCTAGCGTACAAGAGACCCAGTACTTC CASSLLASVQETQYF
TRBJ1-3 few . TRBV6-1 TGTGCCAGCAGTGAAGCACGGCAGAGTAGTCACTCTGGAAACACCATATATTTT CASSEARQSSHSGNTIYF
TRBJ1-5 few . TRBV14 TGTGCCAGCAGCCCTTGGGGGGCTAATCAGCCCCAGCATTTT CASSPWGANQPQHF
TRBJ2-4 few TRBD2 TRBV24-1 TGTGCCACCAGTGATTCTAGCGGGGTTTACAAAAACATTCAGTACTTC CATSDSSGVYKNIQYF
TRBJ1-2 few . TRBV7-3 TGTGCCAGCAGCTTAAAACCGGCAGGCTACACCTTC CASSLKPAGYTF
TRBJ2-7 . TRBD2 TRBV20-1 TGCAGTGCTCGTGGACTAGCGTCAGCCTACGAGCAGTACTTC CSARGLASAYEQYF
TRBJ2-7 few TRBD2 TRBV4-3 TGCGCCAGCGCGGCAACTAGCGGACTCTACGAGCAGTACTTC CASAATSGLYEQYF
TRBJ1-5 . TRBD1 TRBV9 TGTGCCAGCAGCGTAGGGGACAGTGATCAGCCCCAGCATTTT CASSVGDSDQPQHF
TRBJ1-5 few . TRBV20-1 TGCAGTGCTAGACCCTCAATCAGGGGTTTTGATAATCAGCCCCAGCATTTT CSARPSIRGFDNQPQHF
TRBJ2-1 few . TRBV4-1 TGCGCCAGCAGCCAAGAACCCAGGGTTGATGAGCAGTTCTTC CASSQEPRVDEQFF
TRBJ2-1 . TRBD2 TRBV3-1 TGTGCCAGCAGCCAATTTCGCGAGAGCGGGAGATACTATGAGCAGTTCTTC CASSQFRESGRYYEQFF
TRBJ1-2 . . TRBV10-3 TGTGCCATCAGTGAGTCTGGAGAGAACTATGGCTACACCTTC CAISESGENYGYTF
TRBJ1-1 few . TRBV28 TGTGCCAGCAGTTTATCCCCTGTGACAGCCACTGAAGCTTTCTTT CASSLSPVTATEAFF
TRBJ1-4 few TRBD1 TRBV19 TGTGCCAGTAGTAGCCACCGGGACAGCAATGAAAAACTGTTTTTT CASSSHRDSNEKLFF
TRBJ1-6 . . TRBV12-3/TRBV12-4 TGTGCCAGCAGAAACTCCTATAATTCACCCCTCCACTTT CASRNSYNSPLHF
TRBJ2-7 few . TRBV3-1 TGTGCCAGCAGTCCCAAGGCGGGGTCCTCCTACGAGCAGTACTTC CASSPKAGSSYEQYF
TRBJ2-5 . . TRBV5-5 TGTGCCAGCAGCTTGGTTCGGGACCGAGGAGAGACCCAGTACTTC CASSLVRDRGETQYF
TRBJ1-1 few TRBD1 TRBV6-5 TGTGCCAGCAGTTACTCCCTATCTTCAACAGGGGACGCGAACACTGAAGCTTTCTTT CASSYSLSSTGDANTEAFF
TRBJ1-3 . . TRBV7-9 TGTGCCAGCAGTTACCAGAGCTCTGGAAACACCATATATTTT CASSYQSSGNTIYF
TRBJ2-4 few TRBD1 TRBV20-1 TGCAGTGCTAGAGCGACAGGGACCTTAAACATTCAGTACTTC CSARATGTLNIQYF
TRBJ1-2 . . TRBV6-6 TGTGCCAGCAGGCCTCGAGGGTCTTGGGGATATGGCTACACCTTC CASRPRGSWGYGYTF
TRBJ2-1 few TRBD2 TRBV7-2 TGTGCCAGCAGCTCGGACCGGGGGCCAGCGGGAGTAACCGGATACAATGAGCAGTTCTTC CASSSDRGPAGVTGYNEQFF
TRBJ2-2 . . TRBV29-1 TGCAGCGTTCGTACAGGGCTCACCGGGGAGCTGTTTTTT CSVRTGLTGELFF
TRBJ1-4 . . TRBV7-9 TGTGCCAGCAGCTTACCGAATAATGAAAAACTGTTTTTT CASSLPNNEKLFF
TRBJ2-3 . . TRBV4-1 TGCGCCAGCAGCCAAGATAGGGGACTCTCAAATACGCAGTATTTT CASSQDRGLSNTQYF
TRBJ2-1 . TRBD2 TRBV27 TGCGCCACCTTGAGCTCTAGCGGGATACTAAATGAGCAGTTCTTC CATLSSSGILNEQFF
TRBJ2-3 . . TRBV12-3/TRBV12-4 TGTGCCAGCAGTCCCCCCCCGGGAGCTATCACAGATACGCAGTATTTT CASSPPPGAITDTQYF
TRBJ2-2 few . TRBV29-1 TGCAGCGTTGGGATCCCCGGGGAGCTGTTTTTT CSVGIPGELFF
TRBJ2-3 few TRBD2 TRBV4-1 TGCGCCAGCAGCCAAGAGCCCCCAGCGGGAGGAACAGATACGCAGTATTTT CASSQEPPAGGTDTQYF